This T cell receptor beta chain was profiled in a study of shared clonotypes between healthy human individuals. Of note for this clone: Its specificity is unknown.

Points from the study as a whole: Few donors limited the genetic and exposure-history diversity represented. It was only blood that was sampled, and tissue repertoires likely differ.

Germline-derived CDR1 and CDR2 are SGHAT and FQNNGV. The length of the CDR3 is 15 residues. Trimming cost V 8 bases and J 3 bases; bases outside gene matches: 12. CD45RO-negative, CCR7-positively selected cells formed the naive CD8 fraction, excluding terminally differentiated effector memory CD45RA+ cells. The assay was run at deep level. Sorted-subset replicate PCRs used 200 ng of genomic DNA. This amount corresponded to 33,000 or so T cell genomes. The protocol was immunoSEQ multiplex PCR, while the TCRdb copy is restricted to in-frame clones and leaves out a portion. The sample records some 580,000 clones, roughly 98% being singletons.

The chain is built from TRBV11-2 and TRBJ2-7; TRBD2 matches at 8 bases. The sequence came from a man aged 25-40 years in good health. The sequenced material came from naive CD8+ T cells sorted from blood. The CDR3 nucleotides are TGTGCCAGCGCCATGGCACTAGCGGCTGACTACGAGCAGTACTTC. It specifies CASAMALAADYEQYF.